This T cell receptor (beta chain) was identified during a study of OX40 agonist ivuxolimab in advanced cancers. General observations from the study: Fewer expanded clones were found on average in CD4+ than in CD8+ T cells.

Assay: immunoSEQ multiplex PCR; the TCRdb copy retains only in-frame clones and omits some. The sample shows tens of thousands of clones, about four fifths of them seen only once. Points on this clone: Its cognate antigen is unknown.

Germline V gives CDR1 MNHEY, CDR2 SVGAGI. Deletions cut 6 bases from V and 0 bases from J, with 6 bases between. The CDR3 extends over 12 amino acids. The source was CD4+ or CD8+ T cells sorted from blood, collected in a trial of the OX40 agonist ivuxolimab. The sequence was collected from an adult with an advanced solid tumor such as melanoma, head and neck, liver or kidney cancer. The rearrangement joins TRBV6-5 to TRBJ2-7; D gene uncertain. DNA of the CDR3: TGTGCCAGCAGCCCCAGCTCCTACGAGCAGTACTTC. Its translation is CASSPSSYEQYF.